A single sample gave rise to the 21 T cell receptor beta chains below, sequenced in a study of tumor-infiltrating lymphocytes in glioblastoma multiforme. TCR beta libraries were built from RNA through three nested multiplex PCR rounds using modified ARM-PCR. TCRdb re-derived calls from the multiplex PCR reads in MiXCR, one entry per CDR3 protein. The sample comprises just under 20,000 distinct CDR3 sequences, 65% to 80% of which are singletons, and 15% to 20% rests with the top ten. The sequenced material came from peripheral blood. The origin of the receptors is a male donor with glioblastoma.

The V and J genes are TRBV14 and TRBJ1-1, with 10 bases aligning to TRBD1. Trimming at V came to 4 bases and at J to 6 bases, leaving 5 bases not matched to a gene. Germline CDR1 SGHDN, CDR2 FVKESK. CDR3 length: 14 residues. CDR3 in amino acids: CASSPTGTGAEAFF. CDR3 nucleotide sequence: TGTGCCAGCAGCCCCACCGGGACAGGGGCTGAAGCTTTCTTT.

The table lists this clonotype with a few counts. The chain links TRBV7-9 to TRBJ2-3, with TRBD1 identical over 10 bases. Germline CDR1 reads SEHNR; CDR2 reads FQNEAQ (reference sequence). The V and J ends lost 6 bases and 4 bases, in that order; junction bases with no gene match: 7. This CDR3 spans 15 amino acids. CDR3 in DNA: TGTGCCAGCAGGCCGGACAGGGGGATTCCAGATACGCAGTATTTT. Translation: CASRPDRGIPDTQYF.

The rearrangement joins TRBV29-1 to TRBJ2-1, with 8 nucleotides matching TRBD1. J lost 4 bases, V lost 7 bases, and 6 bases had no gene match. CDR1 SQVTM and CDR2 ANQGSEA come from the germline V gene. The CDR3 has 13 amino acids. The CDR3 spells CSAGQVAYNEQFF. CDR3 DNA: TGCAGCGCGGGACAGGTTGCTTACAATGAGCAGTTCTTC.

On this clonotype itself: Since no conserved phenylalanine or tryptophan closes the CDR3, a read error is the likely cause. J is TRBJ2-7 and V is TRBV11-2; D not resolved. Germline V gene sequence: CDR1 SGHAT, CDR2 FQNNGV. Trimming took off 7 bases at V and 4 bases at J, with 11 bases between the two ends. The CDR3 has 12 amino acids. The CDR3 DNA follows: TGTGCCAGCATTAGACTCAATTACGAGCAGTACATC. Translating gives CASIRLNYEQYI.

The chain links TRBV7-9 to TRBJ2-2; 7 bases map to TRBD2. Germline V gene sequence: CDR1 SEHNR, CDR2 FQNEAQ (reference sequence). The CDR3 runs to 14 residues. V gave up 4 bases and J gave up 3 bases; unmatched junction bases: 2. This chain's CDR3 is CASSWGGDTGELFF. In DNA, the CDR3 is TGTGCCAGCAGCTGGGGGGGTGACACCGGGGAGCTGTTTTTT. Variable domain in full (rest from reference TRBV7-9 and TRBJ2-2): DTGVSQNPRHKITKRGQNVTFRCDPISEHNRLYWYRQTLGQGPEFLTYFQNEAQLEKSRLLSDRFSAERPKGSFSTLEIQRTEQGDSAMYLCASSWGGDTGELFFGEGSRLTVL.

Concerning this clonotype itself: Relative to the germline gene, one junction end is altered; a read error may explain this. V is TRBV29-1 and J is TRBJ2-2; tentative D call: TRBD2 (5 bases). Germline V lookup: CDR1 SQVTM, CDR2 ANQGSEA. The CDR3 contains 13 residues. CDR3 amino acids: CSFDTSGTGELFF. CDR3 DNA: TGCAGCTTTGATACCAGCGGCACCGGGGAGCTGTTTTTT.

In this sample, this clonotype turned up many times. The rearrangement links TRBV14 to TRBJ2-3; D is unresolved. There are 14 residues in the CDR3. Germline CDR1 is SGHDN and CDR2 is FVKESK. Trimming stripped 1 base from V and 5 bases from J, with 10 bases between. The CDR3, as DNA: TGTGCCAGCAGCCAAGGGGCGCGAGGAGATACGCAGTATTTT. Its protein product is CASSQGARGDTQYF.

The chain combines TRBV4-2 with TRBJ2-2; unclear D gene. CDR1 LGHNA and CDR2 YNFKEQ come from the germline V gene. CDR3 size: 14 residues. V was clipped by 0 bases and J by 3 bases, with 5 bases between them. CDR3 bases: TGTGCCAGCAGCCAAGAGATTTACACCGGGGAGCTGTTTTTT. Its translation: CASSQEIYTGELFF.

Turning to this clonotype: One end of the junction does not line up with germline, which may come from a read error. This chain joins TRBV29-1 and TRBJ2-5, with 10 bases aligning to TRBD2. CDR3 length: 14 amino acids. The germline V gene has CDR1 SQVTM and CDR2 ANQGSEA. In DNA, the CDR3 is TGCAACGTTTACCAGCGGGAGGGCCAGGAGACCCAGTATTTC. This gives the protein CNVYQREGQETQYF. Full variable domain (outside the CDR3, taken from reference TRBV29-1 and TRBJ2-5): SAVISQKPSRDICQRGTSLTIQCQVDSQVTMMFWYRQQPGQSLTLIATANQGSEATYESGFVIDKFPISRPNLTFSTLTVSNMSPEDSSIYLCNVYQREGQETQYFGPGTRLLVL.

Of note for this clonotype: One end of the junction is discordant with germline, which a read error may explain. The chain recombines TRBV12-3 or TRBV12-4 with TRBJ1-2; D is uncertain. The CDR3 has 15 residues. CDR3 region: CASSYSWQTIYGHTF. Written as DNA, the CDR3 is TGTGCCAGCAGCTACTCCTGGCAGACTATCTATGGCCACACCTTC.

This clonotype occurred many times. This sequence joins TRBV29-1 and TRBJ2-2; TRBD2 is a possible D gene (5 bases). CDR3 length: 14 amino acids. From germline, CDR1 is SQVTM and CDR2 ANQGSEA. The CDR3 DNA reads as TGCGGGGTCTCAGGAGGTACCCCTGCCGGGGAGCTGTTTTTT. Its protein is CGVSGGTPAGELFF.

The J gene is TRBJ2-3, the V gene TRBV29-1; the match to TRBD1 covers 7 bases. The CDR3 runs to 15 residues. Germline CDR1 is SQVTM and CDR2 is ANQGSEA. Trimming at V came to 3 bases and at J to 2 bases, leaving 8 bases not matched to a gene. Here the CDR3 reads CSVDGTEEDTDTQYF. As DNA, the CDR3 is TGCAGCGTTGATGGGACAGAGGAAGACACAGATACGCAGTATTTT.

Notes on this clonotype: Sequence at one end of the junction differs from germline and may be a read error. The chain links TRBV11-2 to TRBJ2-2; the D is unclear. CDR3 length: 14 residues. CDR1 is SGHAT, CDR2 FQNNGV, per germline. CDR3 loop: CASGLGLDPGELFF. The CDR3 DNA is TGTGCCAGCGGCTTAGGTCTAGATCCCGGGGAGCTGTTTTTT.

At least ten counts were recorded for this clonotype. The chain joins TRBV14 to TRBJ2-1, with unresolved D. Germline-derived CDR1 and CDR2 are SGHDN and FVKESK. The V and J ends lost 0 bases and 3 bases respectively, with 6 bases between them. The CDR3 runs to 14 residues. CDR3 sequence: CASSQDVRYNEQFF. The DNA of the CDR3 is TGTGCCAGCAGCCAAGATGTCCGCTACAATGAGCAGTTCTTC.

Only a few counts were recorded for this clonotype. The chain employs TRBV29-1 and TRBJ1-2; D is unclear. V shed 2 bases and J shed 4 bases, with 8 bases lying between them. The germline CDR1 and CDR2 sequences are SQVTM and ANQGSEA. This CDR3 contains 12 residues. The CDR3, as DNA: TGCAGCGTTGAACAGCTTACCTATGGCTACACCTTC. Translating it yields CSVEQLTYGYTF.

CDR3 sequence: CSANPGTSGPSTDTQYF. The CDR3 DNA is TGCAGTGCTAACCCCGGGACTAGCGGCCCTAGCACAGATACGCAGTATTTT. V is TRBV20-1 and J is TRBJ2-3, with 11 bases fitting TRBD2. V shed 4 bases, J shed 0 bases, and the junction held 9 bases outside the gene matches. In germline, CDR1 is DFQATT, CDR2 SNEGSKA (reference sequence). CDR3 length: 17 residues.

This clonotype has just a few counts. A much larger clone lies one base from this, so it may be a read error. The chain has TRBV5-1 and TRBJ2-1; 10 bases fit TRBD2. The CDR3 has 15 residues. CDR1 and CDR2 (germline): SGHRS, YFSETQ. The CDR3 here is CASSLLAGVYNEEFF. As DNA, the CDR3 is TGCGCCAGCAGCTTGCTAGCGGGGGTGTACAATGAGGAGTTCTTC.

Concerning this clonotype: A single base separates this from a much larger clone, so it may be a read error. The chain employs TRBV20-1 and TRBJ1-1, with D perhaps matching TRBD1 (6 bases). The CDR3 spans 14 residues. CDR1 DFQATT and CDR2 SNEGSKA come from the germline V gene (reference sequence). DNA of the CDR3: TGCAGTGCTAGAGACAGGGGATCGGGGACTGAAGCTTCCTTT. It translates to CSARDRGSGTEASF.

This clonotype was counted only a few times. J is TRBJ2-7 and V is TRBV10-2, with D unresolved. Trimming pared 5 bases from V and 2 bases from J, leaving 4 bases between. Germline V gene data show CDR1 as WSHSY and CDR2 as SAAADI. The CDR3 is made up of 11 amino acids. CDR3 sequence (DNA): TGCGCCAGCAGTACCCCCTACGAGCAGTACTTC. Its protein is CASSTPYEQYF.

Points on this clonotype: The germline gene is not matched at one end of the junction; a read error may be the cause. The rearrangement uses TRBV11-2 and TRBJ2-1; possibly TRBD2 for D (5 bases). Looked up from germline, CDR1 is SGHAT and CDR2 is FQNNGV. The CDR3 consists of 16 residues. CDR3 amino acids: CASRYLRGANYNGQFF. CDR3 nucleotide sequence: TGTGCCAGCAGGTATCTTCGGGGAGCGAATTACAATGGGCAGTTCTTC.

Notes on this clonotype: Compared with germline, one end of the junction differs, possibly owing to a read error. The chain employs TRBV5-4 and TRBJ2-5, with D unresolved. Looked up from germline, CDR1 is SGHNT and CDR2 is YYREEE (reference sequence). The CDR3 contains 13 residues. The CDR3 DNA reads TGTGGCAGCAGCAGGACGGATCAAGAGACCCAGTACTTC. This gives the protein CGSSRTDQETQYF.